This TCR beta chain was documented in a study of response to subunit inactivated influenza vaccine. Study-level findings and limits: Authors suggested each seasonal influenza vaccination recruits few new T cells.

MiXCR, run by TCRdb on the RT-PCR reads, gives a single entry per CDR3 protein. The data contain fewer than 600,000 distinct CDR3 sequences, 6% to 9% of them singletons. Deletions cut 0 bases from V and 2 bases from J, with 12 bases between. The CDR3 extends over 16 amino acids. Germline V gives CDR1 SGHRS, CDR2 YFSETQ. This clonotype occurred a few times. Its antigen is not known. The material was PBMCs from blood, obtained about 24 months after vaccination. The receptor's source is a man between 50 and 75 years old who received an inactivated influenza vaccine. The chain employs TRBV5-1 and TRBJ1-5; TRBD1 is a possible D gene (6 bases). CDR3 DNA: TGCGCCAGCAGCTTGGTCCCGGGGGCAGGCAATCAGCCCCAGCATTTT. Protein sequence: CASSLVPGAGNQPQHF.